This record looks at one TCR beta chain sequence and its context. Its specificity is unknown. The data were obtained in a study of beta chain features in type 1 diabetes. Since all of the isolated RNA was reverse transcribed, expressed TCRB transcripts were what got sequenced. Only in-frame clones appear in the TCRdb table, and some are missing; sequencing was by immunoSEQ multiplex PCR. Of about 400,000 clones in the sample, over 9.5% are singletons; the top ten hold more than 0.015%. The study, taken as a whole, reports: A possible short-template PCR bias applies equally to patients and controls. Type 1 diabetes patients had TCRB CDR3s that were shorter (moderately but significantly so) in all four CD4+ subsets.

V lost 8 bases to trimming and J lost 5 bases; unmatched junction nucleotides: 7. This CDR3 is 13 amino acids long. The germline gives CDR1 LNHDA, CDR2 SQIVND (reference sequence). The gene calls are TRBV19 and TRBJ1-2; TRBD1 agrees at 8 bases. Sequenced input: naive CD4+ T cells from blood. The receptor comes from a man younger than 35 in good health. CDR3 residues: CASRQGARYGYTF. CDR3 DNA: TGTGCCAGTCGTCAGGGGGCTCGATATGGCTACACCTTC.